The 32 T cell receptor beta chains listed next were all sequenced from one sample in a study of blood T cell repertoires in COVID-19. Sequencing used immunoSEQ multiplex PCR; TCRdb keeps in-frame clones, though not all of them. This table holds approximately 250,000 clones, approximately 88% found once. The sequencing input was PBMCs or T cells enriched from blood (not recorded which). The receptors shown here come from a middle-aged woman with acute COVID-19.

The chain carries TRBV2 and TRBJ1-5, with D perhaps TRBD1 (6 bases). The CDR3 loop spans 13 amino acids. Per the germline V gene, CDR1 is SNHLY and CDR2 is FYNNEI. V gave up 10 bases and J gave up 3 bases, with 13 bases separating them. The CDR3 DNA is TGTGCCACTAAGGGGGAGTTCAATCAGCCCCAGCATTTT. This sequence encodes CATKGEFNQPQHF.

V gene TRBV5-1 combines with J gene TRBJ2-2, with 8 positions matching TRBD2. The CDR3 is made up of 15 amino acids. From germline, CDR1 is SGHRS and CDR2 YFSETQ. After removal of 1 base from V and 6 bases from J, the junction contained 5 bases not matched to a gene. This CDR3 is CASSLRAGVAGELFF. In DNA form, the CDR3 reads TGCGCCAGCAGCTTGCGAGCGGGAGTGGCCGGGGAGCTGTTTTTT.

This clone has just a few counts. CDR3 coding DNA: TGTGCCAGCAGCTTCTCCCCGTTCTCCGAGCAGTACGTC. This codes for CASSFSPFSEQYV. The chain recombines TRBV7-9 with TRBJ2-7; no clear D gene. Trimming removed 3 bases at V and 6 bases at J, with 12 bases between. The germline gives CDR1 SEHNR, CDR2 FQNEAQ (reference sequence). The CDR3 extends over 13 amino acids.

This chain connects TRBV10-3 to TRBJ2-1; D is uncertain. V gave up 1 base and J gave up 7 bases, with 11 bases separating them. Per germline, CDR1 ENHRY and CDR2 SYGVKD. The CDR3 is 14 amino acids. The CDR3 DNA reads as TGTGCCATCAGTGAGTTGGAGTTCATAAATGAGCAGTTCTTC. Amino acid sequence: CAISELEFINEQFF.

The CDR3 here is CASSWSSTQETQYF. Written as DNA, the CDR3 is TGTGCCAGCAGTTGGAGCAGCACCCAAGAGACCCAGTACTTC. The chain carries TRBV27 and TRBJ2-5; D remains unclear. Germline loops: CDR1 MNHEY, CDR2 SMNVEV (reference sequence). V was pared by 4 bases and J by 1 base, with 10 bases between. The CDR3 runs to 14 residues.

This sequence joins TRBV7-2 and TRBJ2-3; D possibly corresponds to TRBD2 (6 bases). V shed 5 bases and J shed 4 bases, with 16 bases lying between them. The germline V gene encodes CDR1 SGHTA and CDR2 FQGNSA. The CDR3 runs to 15 residues. CDR3: CASSPPTSVADTQYF. In DNA, the CDR3 is TGTGCCAGCAGCCCCCCGACTAGTGTCGCAGATACGCAGTATTTT.

This sequence joins TRBV6-5 and TRBJ1-5, with a tentative D call TRBD1 (5 bases). CDR3 length: 14 amino acids. Germline-derived CDR1 and CDR2 are MNHEY and SVGAGI. Deletions cut 4 bases from V and 10 bases from J, with 17 bases between. The CDR3, as DNA: TGTGCCAGCAGTTCTTTAGGGGCTCATGGTCCCCAGCATTTT. Its protein is CASSSLGAHGPQHF.

The chain joins TRBV5-1 to TRBJ1-5; D remains ambiguous. CDR1 and CDR2 from the germline V gene are SGHRS and YFSETQ. V shed 0 bases and J shed 7 bases, with 8 bases lying between them. The CDR3 runs 13 residues. The CDR3 reads CASSLAGLQPQHF. In DNA form, the CDR3 reads TGCGCCAGCAGCTTGGCGGGGTTACAGCCCCAGCATTTT.

V is TRBV27 and J is TRBJ1-2, with 11 bases fitting TRBD1. CDR1 and CDR2 from the germline V gene are MNHEY and SMNVEV (reference sequence). J was trimmed by 4 bases and V by 2 bases; bases with no gene match: 6. CDR3 length: 16 residues. The CDR3, as DNA: TGTGCCAGCAGTTTAAAGGGGGGACAGGGGGGCTATGGCTACACCTTC. Protein product: CASSLKGGQGGYGYTF.

In this sample, this clone turned up once. This sample includes further DNA sequences coding for the same CDR3. The rearrangement uses TRBV7-9 and TRBJ1-1, with 7 bases that match TRBD1. Germline-derived CDR1 and CDR2 are SEHNR and FQNEAQ (reference sequence). Trimming removed 4 bases from V and 5 bases from J; junction bases left unmatched: 7. The CDR3 spans 14 residues. CDR3 region: CASSSGLQGTEAFF. The CDR3 DNA sequence: TGTGCCAGCAGCTCTGGCCTACAGGGGACTGAAGCTTTCTTT.

The V call is TRBV6-5, the J call TRBJ1-1; TRBD1 is a possible D gene (6 bases). Germline-derived CDR1 and CDR2 are MNHEY and SVGAGI. The CDR3 is 14 amino acids. The V end was cut by 5 bases, the J end by 13 bases, with 23 bases between. The CDR3 sequence is CASSPPRGASFVFF. The CDR3 nucleotides read TGTGCCAGCAGTCCCCCCCGGGGGGCCAGCTTTGTTTTCTTT.

The chain joins TRBV30 to TRBJ1-4; 7 nucleotides align to TRBD1. The germline gives CDR1 GTSNPN, CDR2 SVGIG (reference sequence). V lost 5 bases and J lost 4; bases outside the gene matches: 16. There are 17 residues in the CDR3. CDR3 DNA: TGTGCCTGGGATGGACAGGTCGACAGTTCGGGTAATGAAAAACTGTTTTTT. Its protein product is CAWDGQVDSSGNEKLFF.

V is TRBV5-1 and J is TRBJ2-3, with 8 bases fitting TRBD2. This CDR3 is 14 amino acids long. V trimming: 2 bases; J trimming: 4 bases; junction bases outside the gene matches: 3. Germline V gene data show CDR1 as SGHRS and CDR2 as YFSETQ. The CDR3 region is CASSFGLAPDTQYF. CDR3 bases: TGCGCCAGCAGCTTTGGACTAGCCCCAGATACGCAGTATTTT.

The CDR3 protein is CASTPTGRGPGTQYF. CDR3 DNA: TGTGCCAGCACCCCGACAGGGAGAGGACCGGGGACCCAGTACTTC. The chain couples TRBV7-8 to TRBJ2-5; 7 nucleotides align to TRBD1. Germline lookup yields CDR1 SGHVS and CDR2 FQNEAQ. V lost 7 bases and J lost 7; bases outside the gene matches: 15. CDR3 length: 15 amino acids.

The chain combines TRBV24-1 with TRBJ1-1; 8 bases fit TRBD1. The CDR3 is 14 residues long. The V gene's germline CDR1 is KGHDR and CDR2 SFDVKD. With V trimmed by 3 bases and J by 4 bases, 3 bases remained unmatched. This CDR3 is CATSDPGTGTEAFF. The CDR3 bases are TGTGCCACCAGTGATCCCGGGACAGGCACTGAAGCTTTCTTT.

The rearrangement links TRBV5-4 to TRBJ2-2, with 7 bases that match TRBD2. Trimming removed 7 bases from V and 2 bases from J; junction bases left unmatched: 8. The CDR3 contains 15 residues. Germline V lookup: CDR1 SGHNT, CDR2 YYREEE (reference sequence). As DNA, the CDR3 is TGTGCCAGCGCCGTTACTAGCGACAACACCGGGGAGCTGTTTTTT. It is translated as CASAVTSDNTGELFF. The full variable domain, its missing parts supplied by reference TRBV5-4 and TRBJ2-2, is ETGVTQSPTHLIKTRGQQVTLRCSSQSGHNTVSWYQQALGQGPQFIFQYYREEENGRGNFPPRFSGLQFPNYSSELNVNALELDDSALYLCASAVTSDNTGELFFGEGSRLTVL.

This chain links TRBV5-6 with TRBJ2-3; 14 bases map to TRBD2. Germline assignment: CDR1 SGHDT and CDR2 YYEEEE. The CDR3 spans 16 residues. V lost 4 bases and J lost 2; bases outside the gene matches: 3. The CDR3 reads CASSGTSGSYTDTQYF. CDR3 nucleotides: TGTGCCAGCAGCGGGACTAGCGGGAGCTACACAGATACGCAGTATTTT.

The CDR3 nucleotides read TGTGCCAGCAGTTTTCTCATGGGGAGAGGGTGGAAGGACACTGAAGCTTTCTTT. Translated, it gives CASSFLMGRGWKDTEAFF. The chain links TRBV28 to TRBJ1-1; D unclear. The ends were cut back, 3 bases at V and 3 bases at J, with 23 bases in the middle. The CDR3 consists of 18 residues. Germline loops: CDR1 MDHEN, CDR2 SYDVKM.

This clone was picked up a small number of times. V is TRBV7-8 and J is TRBJ2-1; D may be TRBD2 (6 bases). Trimming removed 1 base at V and 8 bases at J, with 12 bases between. The length of the CDR3 is 14 residues. Germline assignment: CDR1 SGHVS and CDR2 FQNEAQ. In DNA, the CDR3 is TGTGCCAGCAGCTTAGGGGGAGGTGATTATGAGCAGTTCTTC. Translated: CASSLGGGDYEQFF.

The chain links TRBV10-1 to TRBJ2-1, with 10 bases aligning to TRBD2. Germline V gene data show CDR1 as WNHNN and CDR2 as SYGVQD (reference sequence). After removal of 6 bases from V and 8 bases from J, the junction contained 10 bases not matched to a gene. CDR3 length: 15 amino acids. CDR3 amino acids: CASSLLAGAWDEQFF. CDR3 DNA sequence: TGCGCCAGCAGCCTTCTAGCGGGAGCCTGGGATGAGCAGTTCTTC.

V usage is TRBV14 and J usage is TRBJ2-3; D is unclear. From germline, CDR1 is SGHDN and CDR2 FVKESK. This CDR3 comprises 17 residues. V lost 0 bases to trimming and J lost 2 bases, with 15 bases between them. This CDR3 is CASSQDTRLQVTDTQYF. The CDR3, as DNA: TGTGCCAGCAGCCAAGATACCCGGCTCCAGGTCACAGATACGCAGTATTTT.

The genes are TRBV2 and TRBJ1-2; TRBD1 matches at 7 bases. Trimming cost V 6 bases and J 7 bases; bases outside gene matches: 8. The germline V gene encodes CDR1 SNHLY and CDR2 FYNNEI. This CDR3 is built from 13 residues. The CDR3 DNA follows: TGTGCCAGCAGGCCCGACAGGGATTCTGGCTACACCTTC. Its protein product is CASRPDRDSGYTF.

The genes are TRBV7-2 and TRBJ1-3; D remains ambiguous. This CDR3 contains 15 residues. V was clipped by 2 bases and J by 2 bases, with 10 bases between them. Per germline, CDR1 SGHTA and CDR2 FQGNSA. The CDR3 DNA reads TGTGCCAGCAGCTTATATTGGCAGGCTGGAAACACCATATATTTT. Amino acid sequence: CASSLYWQAGNTIYF.

J is TRBJ1-2 and V is TRBV18; D remains ambiguous. Per germline, CDR1 KGHSH and CDR2 LQKENI. CDR3 size: 12 residues. V lost 0 bases to trimming and J lost 7 bases, with 6 bases between them. The chain's CDR3 is CASSPPGFGYTF. CDR3 sequence (DNA): TGTGCCAGCTCACCACCCGGGTTTGGCTACACCTTC.

A word on this clone: The sample has other DNA sequences that encode this CDR3 too. V is TRBV5-1 and J is TRBJ2-1; the match to TRBD2 covers 9 bases. CDR3 length: 15 residues. V trimming: 1 base; J trimming: 4 bases; junction bases outside the gene matches: 3. Germline assignment: CDR1 SGHRS and CDR2 YFSETQ. This chain's CDR3 is CASSLLAGGYNEQFF. The CDR3 region has the DNA TGCGCCAGCAGCTTGCTGGCGGGAGGGTACAATGAGCAGTTCTTC.

The V gene is TRBV5-5, the J gene TRBJ2-1; 12 bases agree with TRBD2. Germline assignment: CDR1 SGHKS and CDR2 YYEKEE (reference sequence). There are 15 residues in the CDR3. With 0 bases clipped from V and 11 bases from J, the junction kept 6 bases outside the gene matches. The CDR3 DNA reads TGTGCCAGCAGCTTGGTTGGCGGACTAGCGGGGAAGCAGTTCTTC. Its protein product is CASSLVGGLAGKQFF. Variable domain in full (rest from reference TRBV5-5 and TRBJ2-1): DAGVTQSPTHLIKTRGQQVTLRCSPISGHKSVSWYQQVLGQGPQFIFQYYEKEERGRGNFPDRFSARQFPNYSSELNVNALLLGDSALYLCASSLVGGLAGKQFFGPGTRLTVL.

This clone was detected only once. V is TRBV27 and J is TRBJ1-2; D is possibly TRBD1 (6 bases). The germline V gene encodes CDR1 MNHEY and CDR2 SMNVEV (reference sequence). Trimming cost V 3 bases and J 7 bases, with 12 bases left between them. The length of the CDR3 is 13 residues. The CDR3 region has the DNA TGTGCCAGCAGTTTTAACAGGGAAGGTGGCTACACCTTC. This gives the protein CASSFNREGGYTF.

The genes are TRBV10-3 and TRBJ1-1, with D uncertain. Trimming cost V 6 bases and J 1 base, with 15 bases left between them. The length of the CDR3 is 15 residues. CDR1 is ENHRY and CDR2 is SYGVKD in the germline V gene. The CDR3 DNA reads TGTGCCATCAGGGCGGTGGGAGGAGGGAACACTGAAGCTTTCTTT. It codes for CAIRAVGGGNTEAFF.

This clone was counted only a few times. The chain links TRBV7-9 to TRBJ1-6; TRBD1 aligns across 8 bases. The germline gives CDR1 SEHNR, CDR2 FQNEAQ (reference sequence). This CDR3 region has 16 residues. The junction had 4 bases not matched to a gene; V was cut back by 6 bases and J by 0 bases. CDR3 sequence (DNA): TGTGCCAGCAGTCGACAGGGGAGCTCCTATAATTCACCCCTCCACTTT. It yields the protein CASSRQGSSYNSPLHF. The full variable domain, its missing parts supplied by reference TRBV7-9 and TRBJ1-6, is DTGVSQNPRHKITKRGQNVTFRCDPISEHNRLYWYRQTLGQGPEFLTYFQNEAQLEKSRLLSDRFSAERPKGSFSTLEIQRTEQGDSAMYLCASSRQGSSYNSPLHFGNGTRLTVT.

The rearrangement links TRBV28 to TRBJ1-5; D gene unclear. CDR3 size: 15 residues. Germline V gives CDR1 MDHEN, CDR2 SYDVKM. Trimming removed 6 bases from V and 2 bases from J, with 14 bases in between. CDR3 nucleotide sequence: TGTGCCAGCAGGGGAGGTGAGGCGGGCAATCAGCCCCAGCATTTT. Its translation is CASRGGEAGNQPQHF.

The CDR3 protein is CAWRLALAGEKYF. CDR3 bases: TGTGCCTGGAGGCTTGCACTAGCGGGAGAGAAGTACTTC. The chain couples TRBV30 to TRBJ2-7, with 11 bases fitting TRBD2. In germline, CDR1 is GTSNPN, CDR2 SVGIG (reference sequence). The V and J ends lost 3 bases and 11 bases, in that order; junction bases with no gene match: 9. This CDR3 has 13 amino acids.

This chain uses TRBV9 with TRBJ1-2, with 10 bases that match TRBD1. The germline gives CDR1 SGDLS, CDR2 YYNGEE. This CDR3 is 14 amino acids long. V lost 7 bases to trimming and J lost 5 bases; unmatched junction nucleotides: 8. In nucleotides, the CDR3 is TGTGCCAGCGTCCCGGGACAGGGGTTTTATGGCTACACCTTC. Encoded protein: CASVPGQGFYGYTF.